Each of the 2 T cell receptor beta chains below was sequenced from the same sample in a study of neoadjuvant anti-PD-1 for oral cavity cancer. This table comes from immunoSEQ multiplex PCR, and its TCRdb copy is limited to in-frame clones, with some not included. The table lists 60,000 to 75,000 clones, approximately 79% of them singletons, with approximately 2.4% in the top ten. The starting material was PBMCs, obtained before nivolumab (anti-PD-1) treatment. Every receptor here comes from a person between 40 and 85 years old with oral cavity squamous cell carcinoma.

This clone was observed once. The chain couples TRBV6-1 to TRBJ1-2; D not resolved. V dropped 3 bases and J dropped 5 bases, with 7 bases sitting between them. The CDR3 length is 12 residues. In germline, CDR1 is MNHNS, CDR2 SASEGT. CDR3 sequence (DNA): TGTGCCAGCAGTGACGGAGGGTATGGCTACACCTTC. Protein: CASSDGGYGYTF.

This rearrangement joins TRBV30 to TRBJ1-2; TRBD1 agrees at 10 bases. The CDR3 is made up of 15 amino acids. J gave up 7 bases and V 4 bases, and 12 bases lay outside the gene matches. CDR1 and CDR2 (germline): GTSNPN, SVGIG (reference sequence). The CDR3 coding sequence is TGTGCCTGGATTAGGGATGGACAGGGGGTCGGTGGCTACACCTTC. Residues: CAWIRDGQGVGGYTF.